A single sample is the source of the 20 T cell receptor beta chains below, sequenced in a study of blood T cell repertoires in COVID-19. Profiling relied on immunoSEQ multiplex PCR, and the TCRdb table lists in-frame clones only, not all of them. The sample records about 300,000 clones, 65% to 85% being singletons. Sample: peripheral blood. The receptor source for this set is a human donor with COVID-19, enrolled during active disease. The donor label of this sample is uncertain.

This clone has just a few counts. J is TRBJ1-4 and V is TRBV2; D may be TRBD1 (6 bases). The CDR3 loop spans 15 amino acids. Per germline, CDR1 SNHLY and CDR2 FYNNEI. The V gene lost 7 bases and the J gene lost 0 bases, with 12 bases spanning the gap. The CDR3, as DNA: TGTGCCAGCAAACAGGGATTTACAACTAATGAAAAACTGTTTTTT. Translating it yields CASKQGFTTNEKLFF.

This sequence joins TRBV5-1 and TRBJ2-3; 9 nucleotides line up with TRBD2. The junction had 3 bases not matched to a gene; V was cut back by 2 bases and J by 2 bases. The CDR3 is 15 amino acids. Germline assignment: CDR1 SGHRS and CDR2 YFSETQ. The CDR3 DNA follows: TGCGCCAGCAGCTTAGGACTAGCGCCCACAGATACGCAGTATTTT. This translates into CASSLGLAPTDTQYF.

CDR3 loop: CASSQGGYGYTF. Written as DNA, the CDR3 is TGTGCCAGTAGTCAGGGGGGCTATGGCTACACCTTC. This chain connects TRBV19 to TRBJ1-2, with 7 positions matching TRBD1. After removal of 5 bases from V and 4 bases from J, the junction contained 1 base not matched to a gene. Per the germline V gene, CDR1 is LNHDA and CDR2 is SQIVND (reference sequence). The CDR3 extends over 12 amino acids.

This clone has just a few counts. V gene TRBV18 combines with J gene TRBJ2-5; D is undetermined. Germline CDR1 KGHSH, CDR2 LQKENI. The CDR3 covers 14 residues. Between the trimmed V and J ends, which lost 0 bases and 2 bases, there was a span of 7 bases. CDR3 sequence (DNA): TGTGCCAGCTCACCACCGGGCCTTCAAGAGACCCAGTACTTC. Residues: CASSPPGLQETQYF.

This clone was seen a handful of times. The chain uses TRBV2 and TRBJ1-5, with TRBD1 matching over 10 bases. Looked up from germline, CDR1 is SNHLY and CDR2 is FYNNEI. After removal of 6 bases from V and 3 bases from J, the junction contained 11 bases not matched to a gene. The CDR3 contains 17 residues. The CDR3 DNA follows: TGTGCCAGCAGGAACCCGGGACAGGGGATTCTCAATCAGCCCCAGCATTTT. It translates to CASRNPGQGILNQPQHF.

The rearrangement uses TRBV7-9 and TRBJ1-4, with 10 bases aligning to TRBD1. CDR3 length: 15 amino acids. V lost 5 bases and J lost 8; bases outside the gene matches: 8. CDR1 and CDR2 (germline): SEHNR, FQNEAQ (reference sequence). The CDR3 protein is CASSPPGQGYEKLFF. Here the CDR3 DNA reads TGTGCCAGCAGCCCCCCGGGACAGGGGTACGAAAAACTGTTTTTT. The entire variable domain, with the rest obtained from reference TRBV7-9 and TRBJ1-4, is as follows: DTGVSQNPRHKITKRGQNVTFRCDPISEHNRLYWYRQTLGQGPEFLTYFQNEAQLEKSRLLSDRFSAERPKGSFSTLEIQRTEQGDSAMYLCASSPPGQGYEKLFFGSGTQLSVL.

The rearrangement joins TRBV6-5 to TRBJ2-7, with D possibly being TRBD2 (6 bases). Trimming removed 5 bases at V and 2 bases at J, with 13 bases between. Germline V gene sequence: CDR1 MNHEY, CDR2 SVGAGI. The CDR3 extends over 14 amino acids. CDR3 loop: CASSRGTPAYEQYF. CDR3 in DNA: TGTGCCAGCAGTCGCGGGACTCCTGCCTACGAGCAGTACTTC.

The V call is TRBV23-1, the J call TRBJ2-7, with unresolved D. TRBV23-1 is an open reading frame whose function is uncertain. Trimming removed 10 bases from V and 0 bases from J, with 16 bases in between. The CDR3 totals 14 residues. The CDR3, as DNA: TGCGCCACAGCCCCTTTTACAGCCTCCTACGAGCAGTACTTC. It specifies CATAPFTASYEQYF.

This sequence joins TRBV9 and TRBJ1-2; 9 positions agree with TRBD1. Trimming removed 4 bases from V and 4 bases from J; junction bases left unmatched: 5. Germline-derived CDR1 and CDR2 are SGDLS and YYNGEE. This CDR3 is 14 amino acids long. The CDR3: CASSPGQGPYGYTF. CDR3 nucleotides: TGTGCCAGCAGCCCCGGACAGGGGCCCTATGGCTACACCTTC.

The chain carries TRBV6-2 or TRBV6-3 and TRBJ1-2; D possibly corresponds to TRBD1 (5 bases). V lost 6 bases to trimming and J lost 6 bases, with 14 bases between them. Germline CDR1 is MNHEY and CDR2 is SVGEGT. The CDR3 consists of 13 residues. CDR3 loop: CASSRAGENGYTF. The DNA for the CDR3 is TGTGCCAGCAGCCGTGCGGGGGAGAATGGCTACACCTTC.

In this sample, this clone turned up many times. This chain connects TRBV5-5 to TRBJ1-3; no clear D gene. The CDR3 loop spans 14 amino acids. The germline V and J ends were trimmed by 4 bases and 2 bases, with 10 bases remaining between them. The germline CDR1 and CDR2 sequences are SGHKS and YYEKEE (reference sequence). This CDR3 reads CASSGFGAGNTIYF. The CDR3 region has the DNA TGTGCCAGCAGCGGCTTCGGGGCTGGAAACACCATATATTTT.

Comment on this clone: A junction boundary mismatches the germline segment, possibly from a read error. V gene TRBV27 combines with J gene TRBJ2-5; D may be TRBD1 (6 bases). CDR1 MNHEY and CDR2 SMNVEV come from the germline V gene (reference sequence). The length of the CDR3 is 14 residues. The CDR3 region has the DNA TGTGCCAGCCGTTTGGGGACATCTCAAGAGACCCAGTACTTC. Amino acids: CASRLGTSQETQYF.

This sequence joins TRBV11-2 and TRBJ1-3; a weak D match, TRBD1 (6 bases). Trimming took 4 bases from V and 0 from J, leaving 13 bases between them. CDR1 and CDR2 from the germline V gene are SGHAT and FQNNGV. The CDR3 covers 16 residues. Here the CDR3 reads CASSYLGGPSGNTIYF. Here the CDR3 DNA reads TGTGCCAGCAGCTACCTGGGGGGGCCCTCTGGAAACACCATATATTTT.

This clone has a handful of counts. This chain uses TRBV27 with TRBJ2-7, with D possibly matching TRBD1 (6 bases). Looked up from germline, CDR1 is MNHEY and CDR2 is SMNVEV (reference sequence). The CDR3 runs to 14 residues. Trimming took off 6 bases at V and 0 bases at J, with 12 bases between the two ends. This CDR3 reads CASSPGQNSYEQYF. The CDR3 region has the DNA TGTGCCAGCAGCCCTGGACAGAACTCCTACGAGCAGTACTTC.

In DNA form, the CDR3 reads TGTGCCAGCTCACCCCTTCAGGGACAGGGGACTAATGAAAAACTGTTTTTT. Its translation: CASSPLQGQGTNEKLFF. The chain joins TRBV18 to TRBJ1-4, with 10 nucleotides matching TRBD1. CDR1 KGHSH and CDR2 LQKENI come from the germline V gene. This CDR3 is 17 amino acids long. J was trimmed by 2 bases and V by 3 bases; bases with no gene match: 6.

The CDR3 coding sequence is TGTGCCAGCAGCTTGAGCGTTACGCAGTATTTT. Translation gives CASSLSVTQYF. The V call is TRBV7-2, the J call TRBJ2-3, with D unclear. CDR3 length equals 11 residues. The germline CDR1 and CDR2 sequences are SGHTA and FQGNSA. Deletions cut 3 bases from V and 8 bases from J, with 6 bases between.

V gene TRBV2 combines with J gene TRBJ1-1; tentatively, D is TRBD1 (6 bases). The CDR3 runs to 14 residues. V gave up 6 bases and J gave up 3 bases, with 14 bases separating them. The germline CDR1 and CDR2 sequences are SNHLY and FYNNEI. CDR3 in amino acids: CASRDPGQDTEAFF. The CDR3 DNA reads as TGTGCCAGCAGAGATCCGGGACAAGACACTGAAGCTTTCTTT.

This clone is a singleton in its sample. This sequence joins TRBV27 and TRBJ2-1; D not certain. CDR1 MNHEY and CDR2 SMNVEV come from the germline V gene (reference sequence). The germline V and J ends were trimmed by 7 bases and 3 bases, with 19 bases remaining between them. CDR3 size: 16 residues. In nucleotides, the CDR3 is TGTGCCAGCACCCCATCATGGAGAGCAAACTACAATGAGCAGTTCTTC. Protein sequence: CASTPSWRANYNEQFF.

V is TRBV3-1 (or the pseudogene TRBV3-2) and J is TRBJ1-2; tentative D call: TRBD1 (5 bases). Germline CDR1 is LGHDT and CDR2 is YNNKEL (reference sequence). V lost 1 base and J lost 8, with 11 bases in between. This CDR3 is built from 13 residues. CDR3 sequence (DNA): TGTGCCAGCAGCCAAGGCCAGGGTCTCGGCTACACCTTC. Encoded protein: CASSQGQGLGYTF.

This clone was detected a few times. This rearrangement joins TRBV30 to TRBJ1-5, with TRBD1 matching 9 bases. With V trimmed by 2 bases and J by 7 bases, 9 bases remained unmatched. This CDR3 comprises 15 residues. The V gene's germline CDR1 is GTSNPN and CDR2 SVGIG (reference sequence). CDR3 amino acids: CAWSPGTGWEQPQHF. The CDR3 bases are TGTGCCTGGAGTCCCGGGACAGGGTGGGAGCAGCCCCAGCATTTT.